The clone carrying this T cell receptor beta chain has at least ten counts. Amplification of TCR alpha and beta CDR3 regions from RNA used iRepertoire nested multiplex PCR. TCRdb reprocessed the multiplex PCR reads with MiXCR, giving one entry per CDR3 protein. Found here are approximately 120,000 distinct CDR3 sequences, 25% to 30% of them singletons; the top ten hold 35%. This sample stems from a study of glioma-infiltrating T cells. The CDR3 is 14 amino acids. Germline V CDR1 and CDR2: SGHVS, FQNEAQ. Trimming removed 1 base from V and 5 bases from J, with 11 bases in between. This receptor was obtained from a human donor with low-grade glioma or glioblastoma, undergoing nonglioma brain surgery, or in good health (not recorded which). Sequenced sample: glioma tissue, nonneoplastic brain tissue, or PBMCs (not recorded which). J is TRBJ1-1 and V is TRBV7-8; D perhaps matches TRBD1 (5 bases). As DNA, the CDR3 is TGTGCCAGCAGCTTAGGGGGCAGTTGGACTGAAGCTTTCTTT. This codes for CASSLGGSWTEAFF.